This T cell receptor (beta chain) was retrieved from a study of cytomegalovirus exposure and HLA in healthy donors. The method was immunoSEQ multiplex PCR; TCRdb's version includes in-frame clones alone and lacks a portion of them. The data contain 220,000 or so clones, approximately 82% of them singletons. The table lists this clone with a few counts. The receptor comes from a young woman in good health and CMV-seronegative. Sequencing was carried out using PBMCs.

CDR3 residues: CASSVSVWGGELFF. The CDR3 nucleotides are TGTGCCAGCAGTGTCTCAGTCTGGGGCGGGGAGCTGTTTTTT. The chain is built from TRBV2 and TRBJ2-2; D not certain. The length of the CDR3 is 14 residues. V was shortened by 4 bases and J by 7 bases, with 13 bases between the two germline ends. Germline loops: CDR1 SNHLY, CDR2 FYNNEI.